Below, 5 T cell receptor beta chains from the same sample are listed, as sequenced in a study of blood T cell repertoires in COVID-19. Using immunoSEQ multiplex PCR, the repertoire was profiled, and TCRdb retains in-frame clones only, with some absent. The data hold about 100,000 clones, with 75% to 90% observed a single time. Sequenced material: peripheral blood. These receptors were collected from a man older than 75 with acute or convalescent COVID-19.

This rearrangement joins TRBV10-1 to TRBJ2-7, with 9 bases that match TRBD1. J was trimmed by 6 bases and V by 2 bases; bases with no gene match: 5. Looked up from germline, CDR1 is WNHNN and CDR2 is SYGVQD (reference sequence). The CDR3 totals 14 residues. CDR3 coding DNA: TGCGCCAGCAGTGAGGGGACAGGGAGTTTCGAGCAGTACTTC. Its translation is CASSEGTGSFEQYF.

V is TRBV5-6 and J is TRBJ1-2, with 9 bases matching TRBD1. Losses at the gene ends were 2 bases for V and 5 bases for J; bases not matched to a gene: 4. The CDR3 covers 14 residues. Looked up from germline, CDR1 is SGHDT and CDR2 is YYEEEE. CDR3 nucleotides: TGTGCCAGCAGCTTAGGACAGGGGAAATATGGCTACACCTTC. It yields the protein CASSLGQGKYGYTF.

The V gene is TRBV4-2, the J gene TRBJ2-2; 8 bases agree with TRBD1. Trimming took 1 base from V and 5 from J; bases not matched to a gene: 9. There are 17 residues in the CDR3. Germline V gene lookup returns CDR1 LGHNA and CDR2 YNFKEQ. The CDR3 loop is CASSQVSGGEGTGELFF. CDR3 sequence (DNA): TGTGCCAGCAGCCAAGTTTCAGGGGGCGAAGGAACCGGGGAGCTGTTTTTT.

The chain employs TRBV5-4 and TRBJ1-1; the D is unclear. This CDR3 contains 16 residues. The germline V gene has CDR1 SGHNT and CDR2 YYREEE (reference sequence). V gave up 1 base and J gave up 0 bases, with 13 bases separating them. The CDR3: CASSLQAAIMNTEAFF. Here the CDR3 DNA reads TGTGCCAGCAGCTTGCAGGCAGCCATCATGAACACTGAAGCTTTCTTT.

V usage is TRBV24-1 and J usage is TRBJ2-5, with D possibly being TRBD2 (6 bases). Germline V gives CDR1 KGHDR, CDR2 SFDVKD. This CDR3 region has 14 residues. Trimming removed 6 bases at V and 2 bases at J, with 12 bases between. The CDR3 sequence is CATSTSRGQETQYF. CDR3 DNA: TGTGCCACCAGTACGTCACGGGGGCAAGAGACCCAGTACTTC.